A single sample gave rise to the 27 T cell receptor beta chains below, sequenced in a study of T cells after yellow fever vaccination. MiXCR, run by TCRdb on the 5' RACE reads, gives a single entry per CDR3 protein. The table has 40,000 to 50,000 distinct CDR3 sequences, 6.8% seen once. This sample comprised CD8+ T cells not binding an NS4B(214-222) dextramer, sorted from PBMCs, obtained 45 days after the yellow fever booster vaccination. The source is a man younger than 40 who received the YFV17D yellow fever vaccine.

This clonotype has ten or more counts. The rearrangement links TRBV4-1 to TRBJ1-1, with D perhaps TRBD1 (5 bases). The CDR3 is made up of 14 amino acids. The germline CDR1 and CDR2 sequences are MGHRA and YSYEKL. V lost 5 bases and J lost 4, with 14 bases in between. The CDR3 coding sequence is TGCGCCAGCAGCTCCGAGCCTGGGGCCACTGAAGCTTTCTTT. It codes for CASSSEPGATEAFF.

This clonotype was picked up many times. The chain links TRBV20-1 to TRBJ2-1, with a weak D call TRBD2 (6 bases). V was cut by 0 bases and J by 6 bases, with 15 bases left in between. This CDR3 has 15 residues. Germline V CDR1 and CDR2: DFQATT, SNEGSKA (reference sequence). CDR3 protein: CSARDLHSSANEQFF. The CDR3 region has the DNA TGCAGTGCTAGAGATCTTCACTCTAGCGCCAATGAGCAGTTCTTC.

Many counts were recorded for this clonotype. The chain combines TRBV6-5 with TRBJ2-1; possibly TRBD2 for D (5 bases). Trimming left V 1 base short and J 3 bases short, with 16 bases between. CDR3 length: 17 residues. Germline V CDR1 and CDR2: MNHEY, SVGAGI. This chain's CDR3 is CASSYFPGGGDYNEQFF. DNA of the CDR3: TGTGCCAGCAGTTACTTCCCTGGCGGAGGAGACTACAATGAGCAGTTCTTC.

There are many counts of this clonotype. The V gene is TRBV7-3, the J gene TRBJ2-3; 11 nucleotides agree with TRBD2. Germline lookup yields CDR1 SGHTA and CDR2 FQGTGA. The CDR3 runs to 16 residues. With V trimmed by 5 bases and J by 1 base, 5 bases remained unmatched. In DNA, the CDR3 is TGTGCCAGCAGCACGAAGACTAGCGGGGGCACAGATACGCAGTATTTT. As protein: CASSTKTSGGTDTQYF. Together with reference TRBV7-3 and TRBJ2-3, the CDR3 gives the full variable domain: GAGVSQTPSNKVTEKGKYVELRCDPISGHTALYWYRQSLGQGPEFLIYFQGTGAADDSGLPNDRFFAVRPEGSVSTLKIQRTERGDSAVYLCASSTKTSGGTDTQYFGPGTRLTVL.

This clonotype was picked up many times. J is TRBJ2-1 and V is TRBV6-5; 9 nucleotides match TRBD1. The CDR3 is 19 residues long. V trimming: 2 bases; J trimming: 12 bases; junction bases outside the gene matches: 23. Germline-derived CDR1 and CDR2 are MNHEY and SVGAGI. The CDR3 DNA reads as TGTGCCAGCAGTTACCGCCACAGGGGGCAGGGTATTCACCCCTCTGGGCAGTTCTTC. As protein: CASSYRHRGQGIHPSGQFF.

This clonotype has at least ten counts. The chain employs TRBV29-1 and TRBJ2-1; D perhaps matches TRBD2 (5 bases). Germline CDR1 SQVTM, CDR2 ANQGSEA. The CDR3 is made up of 13 amino acids. CDR3 DNA: TGCAGTGGTGGGAGCGCCTCCTACAATGAGCAGTTCTTC. This gives the protein CSGGSASYNEQFF.

V and J are TRBV5-4 and TRBJ2-1; the match to TRBD1 covers 8 bases. The CDR3 has 12 amino acids. V gave up 7 bases and J gave up 10 bases; unmatched junction bases: 7. Germline V gene sequence: CDR1 SGHNT, CDR2 YYREEE (reference sequence). The CDR3 DNA reads TGTGCCAGCGGCTCAGGGGGCTGGGAGCAGTTCTTC. Translated: CASGSGGWEQFF.

This clonotype was seen only a few times. The chain uses TRBV7-8 and TRBJ2-7, with TRBD2 identical over 11 bases. Trimming took 5 bases from V and 0 from J; bases not matched to a gene: 6. CDR1 SGHVS and CDR2 FQNEAQ come from the germline V gene. This CDR3 spans 16 amino acids. Here the CDR3 DNA reads TGTGCCAGCAGCGGACCGGGACTAGCGGTCTCCTACGAGCAGTACTTC. Its protein product is CASSGPGLAVSYEQYF.

Details on this clonotype: A single base separates this from a much larger clone, so it may be a read error. The genes are TRBV11-2 and TRBJ2-1; 7 nucleotides align to TRBD2. V shed 5 bases, J shed 2 bases, and the junction held 6 bases outside the gene matches. The CDR3 runs 15 residues. Germline-derived CDR1 and CDR2 are SGHAT and FQNNGV. CDR3 protein: CASSQSGKAYNEQFF. CDR3 in DNA: TGTGCCAGCAGCCAGAGCGGGAAGGCCTACAATGAGCAGTTCTTC.

There are many counts of this clonotype. This chain connects TRBV6-5 to TRBJ2-7, with a possible D match to TRBD2 (6 bases). Trimming removed 3 bases at V and 2 bases at J, with 14 bases between. This CDR3 spans 15 amino acids. Germline assignment: CDR1 MNHEY and CDR2 SVGAGI. CDR3 protein: CASSYFREFTYEQYF. CDR3 coding DNA: TGTGCCAGCAGTTATTTTCGGGAGTTCACCTACGAGCAGTACTTC.

This clonotype was observed at least ten times. The chain combines TRBV7-8 with TRBJ2-3; a possible D gene is TRBD1 (6 bases). The CDR3 extends over 15 amino acids. Germline CDR1 SGHVS, CDR2 FQNEAQ. With 6 bases removed from V and 2 bases from J, the gap between germline ends came to 15 bases. The CDR3 reads CASSSLQGDTDTQYF. The DNA for the CDR3 is TGTGCCAGCAGTTCTTTACAGGGAGACACAGATACGCAGTATTTT.

The sample holds many counts of this clonotype. The chain links TRBV15 to TRBJ2-1; TRBD1 agrees at 12 bases. Germline V CDR1 and CDR2: LNHNV, YYDKDF (reference sequence). The ends lost 5 bases at V and 6 bases at J; junction bases unmatched: 5. This CDR3 contains 15 residues. The CDR3 region is CATSSGTGGINEQFF. CDR3 in DNA: TGTGCCACCAGCTCCGGGACAGGGGGCATCAATGAGCAGTTCTTC.

This clonotype was found many times. The chain uses TRBV7-2 and TRBJ2-7, with 10 bases lining up with TRBD1. CDR3 length: 16 amino acids. The V gene's germline CDR1 is SGHTA and CDR2 FQGNSA. Trimming at V came to 1 base and at J to 4 bases, leaving 7 bases not matched to a gene. DNA of the CDR3: TGTGCCAGCAGCTTAGGCGGGGGACAGGGGACATACGAGCAGTACTTC. This codes for CASSLGGGQGTYEQYF.

Many counts were recorded for this clonotype. This chain connects TRBV7-2 to TRBJ2-3; possibly TRBD2 for D (6 bases). The CDR3 spans 15 residues. Germline-derived CDR1 and CDR2 are SGHTA and FQGNSA. V was trimmed by 1 base and J by 2 bases, leaving 10 bases between them. The CDR3 nucleotides are TGTGCCAGCAGCTTAGTGGGCGGGAACACAGATACGCAGTATTTT. Translating gives CASSLVGGNTDTQYF.

This clonotype was observed a few times. This chain joins TRBV7-9 and TRBJ2-7; D unresolved. Trimming pared 0 bases from V and 5 bases from J, leaving 5 bases between. Germline CDR1 reads SEHNR; CDR2 reads FQNEAQ (reference sequence). This CDR3 region has 12 residues. Written as DNA, the CDR3 is TGTGCCAGCAGCTTAGCGGGCGACGAGCAGTACTTC. Its translation is CASSLAGDEQYF.

This clonotype was seen ten or more times. The rearrangement links TRBV27 to TRBJ2-1, with D perhaps TRBD1 (5 bases). Germline loops: CDR1 MNHEY, CDR2 SMNVEV (reference sequence). V lost 0 bases, J lost 8 bases, and 8 bases lay in between. This CDR3 has 13 residues. DNA for the CDR3: TGTGCCAGCAGTTTATCGGCAGGGTATGAGCAGTTCTTC. This codes for CASSLSAGYEQFF.

At least ten counts were recorded for this clonotype. The chain carries TRBV12-3 or TRBV12-4 and TRBJ2-5, with 9 bases lining up with TRBD2. This CDR3 region has 15 residues. V dropped 4 bases and J dropped 4; count of bases not matched to a gene: 7. The CDR3: CASSSSREGPETQYF. The CDR3 nucleotides read TGTGCCAGCAGTTCCTCGCGGGAGGGCCCAGAGACCCAGTACTTC.

The rearrangement uses TRBV11-3 and TRBJ2-3; 7 nucleotides align to TRBD2. This CDR3 comprises 22 residues. CDR1 and CDR2 (germline): SGHNT, YENEEA. V was pared by 0 bases and J by 0 bases, with 21 bases of the junction left unmatched. The CDR3 loop reads CASSLEEIGGWMSGKSTDTQYF. In nucleotides, the CDR3 is TGTGCCAGCAGCTTAGAAGAGATTGGCGGGTGGATGAGCGGGAAAAGCACAGATACGCAGTATTTT.

Only a few counts were recorded for this clonotype. The rearrangement uses TRBV15 and TRBJ2-6; TRBD1 or TRBD2 may be the D gene (5 bases each). The CDR3 is 18 amino acids. The ends were cut back, 1 base at V and 1 base at J, with 14 bases in the middle. Germline loops: CDR1 LNHNV, CDR2 YYDKDF (reference sequence). The DNA of the CDR3 is TGTGCCACCAGCAGAGTTCGGGGCCCTCCTTCTGGGGCCAACGTCCTGACTTTC. Residues: CATSRVRGPPSGANVLTF. The whole variable domain, filled in from reference TRBV15 and TRBJ2-6, reads DAMVIQNPRYQVTQFGKPVTLSCSQTLNHNVMYWYQQKSSQAPKLLFHYYDKDFNNEADTPDNFQSRRPNTSFCFLDIRSPGLGDTAMYLCATSRVRGPPSGANVLTFGAGSRLTVL.

This clonotype appeared many times. The chain recombines TRBV10-1 with TRBJ2-7; the match to TRBD2 covers 8 bases. Per the germline V gene, CDR1 is WNHNN and CDR2 is SYGVQD (reference sequence). V was clipped by 2 bases and J by 5 bases; unmatched bases: 5. The CDR3 contains 14 residues. The CDR3, as DNA: TGCGCCAGCAGTGAGCGCGGGAGGCCCCACGAGCAGTACTTC. It specifies CASSERGRPHEQYF.

This chain connects TRBV12-3 or TRBV12-4 to TRBJ2-2; D uncertain. Trimming removed 6 bases at V and 0 bases at J, with 14 bases between. CDR3 size: 16 residues. DNA of the CDR3: TGTGCCAGCAGCTCCCCGACTGGCCCGAACACCGGGGAGCTGTTTTTT. It yields the protein CASSSPTGPNTGELFF.

This clonotype was picked up many times. This chain links TRBV3-1 with TRBJ2-2; TRBD2 matches 12 bases. CDR3 length equals 20 residues. The germline V gene has CDR1 LGHDT and CDR2 YNNKEL (reference sequence). After removal of 2 bases from V and 0 bases from J, the junction contained 10 bases not matched to a gene. For the CDR3, the DNA is TGTGCCAGCAGCCAAACCGGGACTAGCGGGCCTGATTCGAACACCGGGGAGCTGTTTTTT. This encodes CASSQTGTSGPDSNTGELFF.

This clonotype was seen repeatedly, ten times or more. V and J are TRBV27 and TRBJ2-1; no firm D call. The CDR3 totals 12 residues. V was pared by 3 bases and J by 7 bases, with 7 bases between. Per the germline V gene, CDR1 is MNHEY and CDR2 is SMNVEV (reference sequence). The CDR3 protein is CASSFGFNEQFF. CDR3 nucleotide sequence: TGTGCCAGCAGTTTTGGTTTTAATGAGCAGTTCTTC.

Many counts were recorded for this clonotype. Here the CDR3 reads CASSAENTGELFF. The CDR3 DNA reads TGTGCCAGCAGTGCCGAGAACACCGGGGAGCTGTTTTTT. The rearrangement joins TRBV25-1 to TRBJ2-2; D unclear. This CDR3 region has 13 residues. Germline lookup yields CDR1 MGHDK and CDR2 SYGVNS. Deletions cut 4 bases from V and 1 base from J, with 4 bases between.

This clonotype was seen at least ten times. The chain is built from TRBV20-1 and TRBJ2-4, with D unresolved. The CDR3 is made up of 13 amino acids. The V gene lost 5 bases and the J gene lost 0 bases, with 8 bases spanning the gap. Germline V gene lookup returns CDR1 DFQATT and CDR2 SNEGSKA (reference sequence). DNA for the CDR3: TGCAGTGCTCAAGCCCTAGCCAAAAACATTCAGTACTTC. Protein: CSAQALAKNIQYF.

This clonotype was detected ten times or more. This rearrangement joins TRBV30 to TRBJ2-1; D not resolved. Looked up from germline, CDR1 is GTSNPN and CDR2 is SVGIG (reference sequence). CDR3 length: 14 amino acids. V gave up 4 bases and J gave up 7 bases, with 17 bases separating them. The CDR3 spells CAWNLGRKYNEQFF. The CDR3 coding sequence is TGTGCCTGGAACTTGGGCAGGAAATATAATGAGCAGTTCTTC.

The rearrangement uses TRBV15 and TRBJ2-7; D tentatively reads TRBD1 or TRBD2 (5 bases each). The V gene's germline CDR1 is LNHNV and CDR2 YYDKDF (reference sequence). The CDR3 has 17 amino acids. The V end was cut by 3 bases, the J end by 5 bases, with 23 bases between. Written as DNA, the CDR3 is TGTGCCACCAGCAGCCCAATCCGGGACGGCCTCTGGAACGAGCAGTACTTC. Translating gives CATSSPIRDGLWNEQYF.